This is a list of T cell receptor beta chains from one sample in a study of blood T cell repertoires in COVID-19. Using immunoSEQ multiplex PCR, the repertoire was profiled, and TCRdb retains in-frame clones only, with some absent. The table lists roughly 500,000 clones, roughly 88% of them singletons. Sequencing was carried out using PBMCs or T cells enriched from blood (not recorded which). The source is a woman aged 40 to 50 who had recovered from COVID-19. The CDR3 runs from the conserved cysteine through the conserved F or W. D genes are given only for firm matches. Clone size is not always given. Where it is, it says once, few, many or a class for expanded clones.

V gene	J gene	clone size	D gene	CDR3 DNA	CDR3 protein
TRBV15	TRBJ1-2	NA	NA	TGTGCCACCAGCAGGGAGAGGAACTATGGCTACACCTTC	CATSRERNYGYTF
TRBV5-4	TRBJ2-5	NA	TRBD2	TGTGCCAGCAGCTTGGACAGCGGGAGGAGACAAGAGACCCAGTACTTC	CASSLDSGRRQETQYF
TRBV6-5	TRBJ1-2	NA	NA	TGTGCCAGCAGTTCCCCCGATATAAGGGGTGGATATGGCTACACCTTC	CASSSPDIRGGYGYTF
TRBV11-3	TRBJ2-5	NA	NA	TGTGCCAGCAGCTTACCGTCCGGGTCGGCAGAGACCCAGTACTTC	CASSLPSGSAETQYF
TRBV27	TRBJ2-1	NA	TRBD2	TGTGCCAGCAGTTTATCGCGCGGGAGTGGGGGGAATGAGCAGTTCTTC	CASSLSRGSGGNEQFF
TRBV27	TRBJ2-1	NA	TRBD2	TGTGCCAGCAGCCTCGGCACTAGCGGGCCCGAGCAGTTCTTC	CASSLGTSGPEQFF
TRBV9	TRBJ1-4	NA	NA	TGTGCCAGCAGCGCAGGGTTTGGGGCAACTAATGAAAAACTGTTTTTT	CASSAGFGATNEKLFF
TRBV5-6	TRBJ1-6	NA	NA	TGTGCCAGCAGCCAGTCCTCCTATAATTCACCCCTCCACTTT	CASSQSSYNSPLHF
TRBV6-5	TRBJ1-4	NA	NA	TGTGCCAGCAGTTACCCACACGGGGGTTTAAATGAAAAACTGTTTTTT	CASSYPHGGLNEKLFF
TRBV3-1/TRBV3-2	TRBJ2-1	NA	TRBD2	TGTGCCAGCAGCCAAGATGTGGGGGAGGGATCGAGGAATGAGCAGTTCTTC	CASSQDVGEGSRNEQFF
TRBV7-2	TRBJ2-2	NA	TRBD1	TGTGCCAGCAGGAGGACAGGGTCCACCGGGGAGCTGTTTTTT	CASRRTGSTGELFF
TRBV27	TRBJ1-1	NA	TRBD1	TGTGCCAGCAACCCGGACAGGGCCGACATAAACACTGAAGCTTTCTTT	CASNPDRADINTEAFF
TRBV29-1	TRBJ1-1	NA	TRBD1	TGCAGCGTTCTAACAGGGGGAACATTGGCTTTCTTT	CSVLTGGTLAFF
TRBV19	TRBJ2-7	once	NA	TGTGCCAGTACCAAAACCCTAGCCGGAGGTGGCGAGCAGTACTTC	CASTKTLAGGGEQYF
TRBV4-1	TRBJ2-7	NA	TRBD2	TGCGCCAGCAGCCAAGGCCTCTTTGGCGGGAGTAGCGGTTACGAGCAGTACTTC	CASSQGLFGGSSGYEQYF
TRBV12-3/TRBV12-4	TRBJ2-5	NA	TRBD2	TGTGCCAGCGGCTGGGAGGGAGAGACCCAGTACTTC	CASGWEGETQYF
TRBV28	TRBJ1-1	NA	NA	TGTGCCAGCAGAGGACTGAAGGTGAACACTGAAGCTTTCTTT	CASRGLKVNTEAFF
TRBV2	TRBJ1-5	NA	NA	TGTGCCAGCAGTGAACAGGGTCGGGGCAATCAGCCCCAGCATTTT	CASSEQGRGNQPQHF
TRBV29-1	TRBJ1-2	few	TRBD1	TGCAGCGGACACATACCGGGACAGGGGAGCTATGGCTACACCTTC	CSGHIPGQGSYGYTF
TRBV4-3	TRBJ2-2	NA	NA	TGCGCCAGCAGCCAAGGATGGGGACTCAGCGGGGAGCTGTTTTTT	CASSQGWGLSGELFF
TRBV7-7	TRBJ2-1	NA	NA	TGTGCTAGCAGTCAAAACCCAGGGGGGAGGTACAATGAGCAGTTCTTC	CASSQNPGGRYNEQFF
TRBV5-1	TRBJ2-3	NA	NA	TGCGCCAGCAGCTTGGCCCAGGGCGGGACTAGCACAGATACGCAGTATTTT	CASSLAQGGTSTDTQYF
TRBV18	TRBJ2-2	NA	NA	TGTGCCAGCTCACCCCGAATGACAGCCAACACCGGGGAGCTGTTTTTT	CASSPRMTANTGELFF
TRBV25-1	TRBJ1-1	NA	TRBD1	TGTGCCAGCAGGGAGACAGGGGGCACTGAAGCTTTCTTT	CASRETGGTEAFF
TRBV2	TRBJ1-3	NA	TRBD1	TGTGCCAGCAGTATGGGACAGCTCTCTGGAAACACCATATATTTT	CASSMGQLSGNTIYF
TRBV5-1	TRBJ1-4	NA	TRBD1	TGCGCCAGCAGCTTGGCCTCCAGGGGGCCTAATGAAAAACTGTTTTTT	CASSLASRGPNEKLFF
TRBV7-2	TRBJ1-2	NA	NA	TGTGCCAGCAGTCCTGACAGGAACTATGGCTACACCTTC	CASSPDRNYGYTF
TRBV25-1	TRBJ2-3	NA	NA	TGTGCCAGCAGTGAACTCTCAGGGGTAGTCGCAGATACGCAGTATTTT	CASSELSGVVADTQYF
TRBV5-5	TRBJ1-1	NA	NA	TGTGCCAGCAGCTTGTTTGTACGGGACACTGAAGCTTTCTTT	CASSLFVRDTEAFF
TRBV5-5	TRBJ1-6	few	NA	TGTGCCAGCAGCTACGGGGGTCTGGATTCACCCCTCCACTTT	CASSYGGLDSPLHF
TRBV29-1	TRBJ2-4	NA	NA	TGCAGCGGGGTTGGGGGCAACATTCAGTACTTC	CSGVGGNIQYF
TRBV13	TRBJ1-3	NA	NA	TGTGCCAGCAGCACGGGGACAATTTTGTCTGGAAACACCATATATTTT	CASSTGTILSGNTIYF
TRBV5-1	TRBJ2-3	NA	NA	TGCGCCAGCAGCGTGGACTATCCAACAGATACGCAGTATTTT	CASSVDYPTDTQYF
TRBV5-5	TRBJ1-1	NA	NA	TGTGCCAGCATTGAGGTAGGGAACACTGAAGCTTTCTTT	CASIEVGNTEAFF